This T cell receptor beta chain appears in the sequencing data of a study of memory CD8 T cells in hepatitis C reinfection. Whole-study results and caveats: Roughly five donors were too few for definitive public clonotype conclusions.

Concerning this clone itself: Its target is not known.

Time point denoted: peak reinfection, 3 to 8 weeks after reinfection detection. No in vitro expansion preceded TCR sequencing of the sorted cells. Measured with immunoSEQ multiplex PCR; TCRdb has only the in-frame clones, and not every one. The table has under 50,000 clones, approximately 88% seen once. The CDR3 sequence is 15 residues long. Germline trimming cut 3 bases from V and 5 bases from J; bases unmatched to any gene: 4. Germline V gene lookup returns CDR1 SNHLY and CDR2 FYNNEI. The sequenced material came from naive CD8+ T cells sorted from blood. This receptor was taken from a man between 18 and 29 years old with hepatitis C virus infection. The chain recombines TRBV2 with TRBJ2-5; TRBD2 agrees at 12 bases. This CDR3 reads CASSETSGSFETQYF. For the CDR3, the DNA is TGTGCCAGCAGTGAGACTAGCGGGAGTTTTGAGACCCAGTACTTC.